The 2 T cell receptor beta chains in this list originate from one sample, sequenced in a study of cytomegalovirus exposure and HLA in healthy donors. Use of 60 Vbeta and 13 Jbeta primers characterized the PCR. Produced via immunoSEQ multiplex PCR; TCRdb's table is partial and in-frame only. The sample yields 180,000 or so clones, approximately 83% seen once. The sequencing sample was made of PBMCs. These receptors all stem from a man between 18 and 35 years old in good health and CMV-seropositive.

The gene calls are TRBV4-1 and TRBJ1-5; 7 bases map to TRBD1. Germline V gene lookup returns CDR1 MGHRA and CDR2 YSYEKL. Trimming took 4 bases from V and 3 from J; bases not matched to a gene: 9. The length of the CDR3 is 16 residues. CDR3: CASSPRDSKSNQPQHF. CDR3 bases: TGCGCCAGCAGCCCCCGGGACAGCAAATCCAATCAGCCCCAGCATTTT.

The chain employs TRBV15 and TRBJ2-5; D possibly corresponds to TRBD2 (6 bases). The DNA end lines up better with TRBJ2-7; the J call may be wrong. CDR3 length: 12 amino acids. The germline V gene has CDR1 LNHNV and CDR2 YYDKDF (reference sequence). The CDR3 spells CATGVPGSEQYF. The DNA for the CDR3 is TGTGCCACTGGGGTCCCCGGGAGCGAGCAGTACTTC.